These 18 T cell receptor beta chains were sequenced from one sample in a study of beta chain features in type 1 diabetes. Study outcomes and limitations: TCRB CDR3 length was moderately but significantly reduced in all four CD4+ subsets of Type 1 diabetes patients.

These TCRs' antigens remain unknown. Of the isolated RNA, all was reverse transcribed, and so the sequenced material was expressed TCRB transcripts. The data were produced by immunoSEQ multiplex PCR, yet TCRdb's version contains in-frame clones alone and is incomplete. The data show under 200,000 clones, about 8.1% seen once. Sequencing was done on a sample of central memory CD4+ T cells from blood. The source is a woman younger than 35 with type 1 diabetes.

This clone was observed at least ten times. The gene calls are TRBV28 and TRBJ1-4; D possibly corresponds to TRBD1 (5 bases). The germline V gene encodes CDR1 MDHEN and CDR2 SYDVKM. Trimming left V 3 bases short and J 7 bases short, with 12 bases between. This CDR3 region has 14 residues. CDR3 loop: CASSLSGTAEKLFF. In DNA form, the CDR3 reads TGTGCCAGCAGTTTGAGTGGGACTGCTGAAAAACTGTTTTTT.

The J gene is TRBJ1-1, the V gene TRBV15; D call uncertain. Germline CDR1 and CDR2: LNHNV and YYDKDF (reference sequence). The V and J ends lost 7 bases and 1 base respectively, with 10 bases between them. CDR3 length equals 13 residues. The CDR3 is CATTFAGNTEAFF. The CDR3 DNA reads as TGTGCCACCACCTTCGCCGGGAACACTGAAGCTTTCTTT. Drawing the rest from reference TRBV15 and TRBJ1-1, the complete variable domain is DAMVIQNPRYQVTQFGKPVTLSCSQTLNHNVMYWYQQKSSQAPKLLFHYYDKDFNNEADTPDNFQSRRPNTSFCFLDIRSPGLGDTAMYLCATTFAGNTEAFFGQGTRLTVV.

This clone was detected only a few times. This rearrangement joins TRBV27 to TRBJ1-2; unclear D gene. Germline values: CDR1 MNHEY, CDR2 SMNVEV (reference sequence). This CDR3 region has 14 residues. Trimming took 5 bases from V and 5 from J, leaving 15 bases between them. For the CDR3, the DNA is TGTGCCAGCAGTCCCCGGGAAGGAGGGTATGGCTACACCTTC. Translated: CASSPREGGYGYTF.

The CDR3 here is CASSLGHLGTGELFF. The CDR3 nucleotides read TGTGCCAGCAGCTTAGGACACCTGGGCACCGGGGAGCTGTTTTTT. This rearrangement joins TRBV7-6 to TRBJ2-2; no clear D. This CDR3 region has 15 residues. The V gene lost 1 base and the J gene lost 4 bases, with 10 bases spanning the gap. Germline CDR1 and CDR2: SGHVS and FNYEAQ. The whole variable domain, remainder taken from reference TRBV7-6 and TRBJ2-2, is GAGVSQSPRYKVTKRGQDVALRCDPISGHVSLYWYRQALGQGPEFLTYFNYEAQQDKSGLPNDRFSAERPEGSISTLTIQRTEQRDSAMYRCASSLGHLGTGELFFGEGSRLTVL.

This clone was counted between two and nine times. V and J are TRBV29-1 and TRBJ2-7; 14 bases map to TRBD2. The CDR3 has 13 amino acids. Germline V lookup: CDR1 SQVTM, CDR2 ANQGSEA. J gave up 6 bases and V 7 bases, and 5 bases lay outside the gene matches. CDR3 residues: CSAIGLAGGEQYF. In nucleotides, the CDR3 is TGCAGCGCAATCGGACTAGCGGGGGGCGAGCAGTACTTC.

The rearrangement joins TRBV6-5 to TRBJ1-4; TRBD1 agrees at 7 bases. The CDR3 contains 15 residues. V dropped 0 bases and J dropped 7; count of bases not matched to a gene: 5. Germline V gene data show CDR1 as MNHEY and CDR2 as SVGAGI. The CDR3 spells CASSYSGQTTEKLFF. In DNA form, the CDR3 reads TGTGCCAGCAGTTACTCGGGACAGACGACTGAAAAACTGTTTTTT.

The chain combines TRBV7-3 with TRBJ2-1, with a weak D call TRBD2 (8 bases). Germline V gene sequence: CDR1 SGHTA, CDR2 FQGTGA. The CDR3 loop spans 14 amino acids. Trimming removed 4 bases at V and 12 bases at J, with 19 bases between. The CDR3 region is CASSSGGTDKVQFF. In DNA form, the CDR3 reads TGTGCCAGCAGCTCGGGGGGGACAGATAAGGTGCAGTTCTTC.

This clone was counted a few times. This sequence joins TRBV5-6 and TRBJ1-1, with unresolved D. The CDR3 has 13 amino acids. V was trimmed by 0 bases and J by 10 bases, leaving 13 bases between them. CDR1 and CDR2 from the germline V gene are SGHDT and YYEEEE. The CDR3 bases are TGTGCCAGCAGCTTGGGGAACAGCGGTCCAGCTTTCTTT. It codes for CASSLGNSGPAFF.

The genes are TRBV18 and TRBJ2-3; D perhaps matches TRBD2 (6 bases). The CDR3 sequence is 15 residues long. Germline V CDR1 and CDR2: KGHSH, LQKENI. Trimming pared 5 bases from V and 3 bases from J, leaving 15 bases between. In nucleotides, the CDR3 is TGTGCCAGCTCAGCGCGACTAGTAAGAACAGATACGCAGTATTTT. This sequence encodes CASSARLVRTDTQYF.

This clone was observed a handful of times. The chain joins TRBV30 to TRBJ2-3, with D possibly matching TRBD2 (5 bases). Between the trimmed V and J ends, which lost 2 bases and 9 bases, there was a span of 12 bases. The V gene's germline CDR1 is GTSNPN and CDR2 SVGIG (reference sequence). The CDR3 totals 12 residues. CDR3 sequence reads: CAWSNSESTQYF. CDR3 coding DNA: TGTGCCTGGAGTAATAGCGAGTCAACGCAGTATTTT.

This clone showed up just a few times. The gene calls are TRBV5-1 and TRBJ2-3, with D possibly matching TRBD2 (5 bases). The V end lost 4 bases, the J end lost 6 bases, and 15 bases lay between the germline ends. The CDR3 is 14 residues long. The germline V gene encodes CDR1 SGHRS and CDR2 YFSETQ. CDR3 in amino acids: CASSLGEMVDTQYF. CDR3 DNA sequence: TGCGCCAGCAGCCTCGGGGAAATGGTCGATACGCAGTATTTT.

This clone was seen a handful of times. This chain joins TRBV7-8 and TRBJ1-5, with D unresolved. Germline V gene lookup returns CDR1 SGHVS and CDR2 FQNEAQ. The CDR3 length is 12 residues. V was pared by 3 bases and J by 10 bases, with 10 bases between. The CDR3 DNA follows: TGTGCCAGCAGCTTTCGAACGGGACCCCAGCATTTT. Translated: CASSFRTGPQHF.

The chain couples TRBV6-5 to TRBJ1-5, with a tentative D call TRBD1 (6 bases). Germline-derived CDR1 and CDR2 are MNHEY and SVGAGI. The CDR3 loop spans 15 amino acids. V was cut by 2 bases and J by 2 bases, with 10 bases left in between. Here the CDR3 reads CASSYPDSCNQPQHF. CDR3 DNA: TGTGCCAGCAGTTACCCGGACAGTTGCAATCAGCCCCAGCATTTT.

The chain employs TRBV27 and TRBJ1-1; D gene ambiguous. The CDR3 is 13 residues long. Germline-derived CDR1 and CDR2 are MNHEY and SMNVEV (reference sequence). The ends were cut back, 6 bases at V and 8 bases at J, with 16 bases in the middle. This CDR3 reads CASRVLIEGEAFF. For the CDR3, the DNA is TGTGCCAGCAGAGTACTCATTGAGGGCGAAGCTTTCTTT.

The gene calls are TRBV7-9 and TRBJ2-7, with 11 bases fitting TRBD1. The germline V gene has CDR1 SEHNR and CDR2 FQNEAQ (reference sequence). The CDR3 has 14 amino acids. V was pared by 3 bases and J by 5 bases, with 3 bases of the junction left unmatched. The CDR3 protein is CASSFGTGGNEQYF. CDR3 nucleotide sequence: TGTGCCAGCAGCTTCGGGACAGGGGGGAACGAGCAGTACTTC.

V usage is TRBV11-2 and J usage is TRBJ1-2; D may be TRBD1 (5 bases). V was clipped by 3 bases and J by 4 bases, with 9 bases between them. The CDR3 extends over 13 amino acids. The V gene's germline CDR1 is SGHAT and CDR2 FQNNGV. The CDR3 coding sequence is TGTGCCAGCAGCTTGGAGGGGAGCTATGGCTACACCTTC. It specifies CASSLEGSYGYTF.

Many counts were recorded for this clone. CDR3 sequence: CASSQDSAGRDEKLFF. DNA for the CDR3: TGCGCCAGCAGCCAAGATTCGGCGGGCCGGGATGAAAAACTGTTTTTT. The chain couples TRBV4-3 to TRBJ1-4; D gene ambiguous. CDR1 and CDR2 from the germline V gene are LGHNA and YSLEER. Trimming took 0 bases from V and 6 from J, leaving 14 bases between them. CDR3 size: 16 residues.

This clone was observed a few times. This chain uses TRBV11-2 with TRBJ2-7; 8 nucleotides agree with TRBD1. The V segment lost 4 bases and the J segment 6 bases; nucleotides outside the gene matches: 8. The germline gives CDR1 SGHAT, CDR2 FQNNGV. The CDR3 sequence is 14 residues long. The CDR3 loop reads CASSWTGKGLEQYF. DNA for the CDR3: TGTGCCAGCAGCTGGACAGGGAAGGGGCTCGAGCAGTACTTC.